The present TCR beta chain was sequenced within a study of blood T cell repertoires in COVID-19. Study overall: Spain, Italy and the United States supplied samples that represented acute and convalescent COVID-19.

The V segment lost 4 bases and the J segment 2 bases; nucleotides outside the gene matches: 5. The germline V gene encodes CDR1 SGHNT and CDR2 YYREEE (reference sequence). This CDR3 spans 16 amino acids. The data were produced by immunoSEQ multiplex PCR, yet TCRdb's version contains in-frame clones alone and is incomplete. The data hold about 70,000 clones, with approximately 89% observed a single time. The receptor's source is a human donor in a cohort sampled during active COVID-19. V and J are TRBV5-4 and TRBJ2-5, with 13 bases that match TRBD2. The sample comprised peripheral blood. Written as DNA, the CDR3 is TGTGCCAGCAGCCAAGGGACTAGCGGGGCGCAAGAGACCCAGTACTTC. This encodes CASSQGTSGAQETQYF.